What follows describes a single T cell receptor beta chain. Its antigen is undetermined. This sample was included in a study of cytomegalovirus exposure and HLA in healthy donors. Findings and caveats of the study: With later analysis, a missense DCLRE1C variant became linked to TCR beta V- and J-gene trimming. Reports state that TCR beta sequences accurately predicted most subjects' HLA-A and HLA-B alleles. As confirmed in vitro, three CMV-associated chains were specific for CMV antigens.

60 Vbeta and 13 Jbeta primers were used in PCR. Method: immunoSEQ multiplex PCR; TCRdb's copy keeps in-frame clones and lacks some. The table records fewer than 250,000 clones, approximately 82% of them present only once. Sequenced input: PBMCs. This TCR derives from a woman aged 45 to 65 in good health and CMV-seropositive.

CDR3 residues: CASSEEGSNTGELFF. In DNA, the CDR3 is TGTGCCAGCAGTGAGGAGGGGTCGAACACCGGGGAGCTGTTTTTT. The genes are TRBV6-4 and TRBJ2-2, with D maybe TRBD2 (6 bases). Between the trimmed V and J ends, which lost 3 bases and 0 bases, there was a span of 8 bases. Germline V gene sequence: CDR1 MRHNA, CDR2 SNTAGT. The CDR3 covers 15 residues.